This is a list of T cell receptor beta chains from one sample in a study of human T cells and chemical hapten exposure. TCRdb re-derived calls from the RACE reads in MiXCR, one entry per CDR3 protein. The sample contains 110,000 to 150,000 distinct CDR3 sequences, roughly 12% of which appear only once. The sample in question was whole blood, obtained in connection with sensitization to the hapten diphenylcyclopropenone (DPC). All receptors derive from a woman aged 50 to 65 with alopecia areata. Some clones in this sample may be carry-over from other donors' samples. Each CDR3 is given with its conserved first and last residue. A D gene is named only where the DNA matches it firmly. The size entry is marked missing in some rows and otherwise reads once, few, many or a size class.

V	J	D	size	DNA	CDR3
TRBV29-1	TRBJ1-1	TRBD1	few	TGCAGCGTTTCCGGGACAGGAATTGAAGCTTTCTTT	CSVSGTGIEAFF
TRBV7-6	TRBJ2-2	NA	few	TGTGCCAGCAGCTTAGCACAGGGTGGCACCGGGGAGCTGTTTTTT	CASSLAQGGTGELFF
TRBV12-3/TRBV12-4	TRBJ2-6	TRBD1	few	TGTGCCAGCTCCTGGGGGACAGGGGCTGGGGCCAACGTCCTGACTTTC	CASSWGTGAGANVLTF
TRBV7-2	TRBJ2-7	TRBD2	few	TGTGCCAGCAGAAATCCCGGGAGCGGGAATCAATACGAGCAGTACTTC	CASRNPGSGNQYEQYF
TRBV7-9	TRBJ2-3	NA	few	TGTGCCAGCAGCCCATCTCCTAGTAGAGATACGCAGTATTTT	CASSPSPSRDTQYF
TRBV29-1	TRBJ2-7	NA	many	TGCAGCGTCCAGGACAGACCCTACGAGCAGTACTTC	CSVQDRPYEQYF
TRBV2	TRBJ1-4	TRBD1	NA	TGTGCCAGCAGTGATCGGAGGGGGCAAGGTGAAAAACTGTTTTTT	CASSDRRGQGEKLFF
TRBV7-2	TRBJ1-1	NA	NA	TGTGCCAGCAGCTTTGCAGGGGAGGCTTTCTTT	CASSFAGEAFF
TRBV7-9	TRBJ2-1	NA	NA	TGTGCCAGCAGTCCCCGGGACCCCACCTACAATGAGCAGTTCTTC	CASSPRDPTYNEQFF
TRBV7-9	TRBJ2-5	NA	few	TGTGCCAGCAGCTTAGGATTGGGCAGGTCGTACCAAGAGACCCAGTACTTC	CASSLGLGRSYQETQYF
TRBV5-1	TRBJ2-5	NA	few	TGCGCCAGCAGCACGTCTTCCCCGGTGGAGACCCAGTACTTC	CASSTSSPVETQYF
TRBV6-5	TRBJ2-7	NA	few	TGTGCCAGCAGACGAGGGGGGAGGGGGAAGAGAAACGAGCAGTACTTC	CASRRGGRGKRNEQYF
TRBV20-1	TRBJ2-3	TRBD2	few	TGCAGTGCTTACAAGAGCGGGACTAGCGGGATAGCTAGCACAGATACGCAGTATTTT	CSAYKSGTSGIASTDTQYF
TRBV28	TRBJ2-5	NA	NA	TGTGCCAGCAGTTTATACAGGGTCCTCCAAGAGACCCAGTACTTC	CASSLYRVLQETQYF
TRBV9	TRBJ2-1	TRBD2	many	TGTGCCAGCAGCCCGCGACTAGCGCAAGACAATGAGCAGTTCTTC	CASSPRLAQDNEQFF
TRBV28	TRBJ2-3	TRBD2	NA	TGTGCCAGCGGATCCTACCGCGGGAGATCCTCTATCGGAGATACGCAGTATTTT	CASGSYRGRSSIGDTQYF
TRBV9	TRBJ1-1	NA	few	TGTGCCAGCAGCCCCCGTGCAGGCCTGAACACTGAAGCTTTCTTT	CASSPRAGLNTEAFF
TRBV11-2	TRBJ2-5	TRBD2	many	TGTGCCAGCAGCAGAGGGACTAGCGGGATCTCGGAAGAGACCCAGTACTTC	CASSRGTSGISEETQYF
TRBV29-1	TRBJ2-5	NA	few	TGCAGCGTTGAGGTAGGACGGAGACAAGAGACCCAGTACTTC	CSVEVGRRQETQYF